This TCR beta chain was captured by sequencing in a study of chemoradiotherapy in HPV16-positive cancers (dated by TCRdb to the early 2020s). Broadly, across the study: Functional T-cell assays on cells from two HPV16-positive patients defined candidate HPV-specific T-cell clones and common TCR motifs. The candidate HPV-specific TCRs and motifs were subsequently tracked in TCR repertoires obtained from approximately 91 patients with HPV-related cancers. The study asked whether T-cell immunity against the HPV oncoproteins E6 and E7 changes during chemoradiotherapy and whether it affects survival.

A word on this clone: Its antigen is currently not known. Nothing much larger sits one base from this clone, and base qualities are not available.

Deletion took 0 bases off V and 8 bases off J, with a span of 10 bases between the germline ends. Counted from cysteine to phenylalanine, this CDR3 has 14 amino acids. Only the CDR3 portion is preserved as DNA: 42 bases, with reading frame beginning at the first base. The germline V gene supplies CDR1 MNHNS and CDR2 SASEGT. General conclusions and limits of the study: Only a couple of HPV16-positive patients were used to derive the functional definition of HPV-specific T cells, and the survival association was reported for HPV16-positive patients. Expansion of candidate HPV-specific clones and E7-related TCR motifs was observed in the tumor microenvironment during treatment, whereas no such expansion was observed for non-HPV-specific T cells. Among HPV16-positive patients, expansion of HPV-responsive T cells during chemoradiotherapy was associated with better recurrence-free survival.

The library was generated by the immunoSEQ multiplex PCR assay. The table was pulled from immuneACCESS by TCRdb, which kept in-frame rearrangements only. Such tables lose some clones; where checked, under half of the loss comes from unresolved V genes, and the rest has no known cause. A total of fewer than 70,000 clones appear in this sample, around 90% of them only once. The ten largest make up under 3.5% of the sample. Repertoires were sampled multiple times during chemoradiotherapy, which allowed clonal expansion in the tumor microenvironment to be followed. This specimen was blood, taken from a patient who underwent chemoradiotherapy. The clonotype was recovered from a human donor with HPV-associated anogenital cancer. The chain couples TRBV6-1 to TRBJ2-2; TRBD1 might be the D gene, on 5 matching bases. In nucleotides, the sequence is TGTGCCAGCAGTGAAGCGAGGCAGGGAGGGGAGCTGTTTTTT. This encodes CASSEARQGGELFF.